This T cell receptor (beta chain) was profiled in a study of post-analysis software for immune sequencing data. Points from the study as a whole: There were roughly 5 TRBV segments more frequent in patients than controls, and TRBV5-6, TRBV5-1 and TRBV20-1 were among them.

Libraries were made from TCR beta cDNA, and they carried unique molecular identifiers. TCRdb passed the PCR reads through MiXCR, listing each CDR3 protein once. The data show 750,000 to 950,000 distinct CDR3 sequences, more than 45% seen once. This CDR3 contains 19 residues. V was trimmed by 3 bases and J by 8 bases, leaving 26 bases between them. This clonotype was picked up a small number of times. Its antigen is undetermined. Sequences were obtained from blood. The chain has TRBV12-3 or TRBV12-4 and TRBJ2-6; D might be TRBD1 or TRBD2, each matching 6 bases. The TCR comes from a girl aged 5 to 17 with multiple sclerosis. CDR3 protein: CASSFYSSRKKGGSNVLTF. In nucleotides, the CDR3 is TGTGCCAGCAGTTTCTACAGCTCGAGAAAAAAGGGGGGATCCAACGTCCTGACTTTC.